Presented here are 3 T cell receptor beta chains from one specimen sequenced in a study of shared clonotypes between healthy human individuals. Sequencing used immunoSEQ multiplex PCR; TCRdb keeps in-frame clones, though not all of them. The data show 950,000 to 1,100,000 clones, roughly 80% seen once. Sequenced material: memory CD4+ T cells sorted from blood. The subset: CD45RA-negative fraction. Source of these receptors: a man aged 18 to 29 in good health.

The chain joins TRBV14 to TRBJ2-7; D is ambiguous. Germline V CDR1 and CDR2: SGHDN, FVKESK. This CDR3 has 14 amino acids. V shed 1 base and J shed 0 bases, with 7 bases lying between them. CDR3 residues: CASSQGLNSYEQYF. CDR3 in DNA: TGTGCCAGCAGCCAAGGGCTGAACTCCTACGAGCAGTACTTC.

This rearrangement joins TRBV14 to TRBJ1-2; D not certain. The CDR3 runs to 16 residues. Germline CDR1 reads SGHDN; CDR2 reads FVKESK. V was shortened by 4 bases and J by 0 bases, with 15 bases between the two germline ends. The CDR3, as DNA: TGTGCCAGCAGCCCTCCGACGATACTAGCTAACTATGGCTACACCTTC. It is translated as CASSPPTILANYGYTF. Looking up the rest from reference TRBV14 and TRBJ1-2 gives the full variable domain: EAGVTQFPSHSVIEKGQTVTLRCDPISGHDNLYWYRRVMGKEIKFLLHFVKESKQDESGMPNNRFLAERTGGTYSTLKVQPAELEDSGVYFCASSPPTILANYGYTFGSGTRLTVV.

This sequence joins TRBV10-3 and TRBJ2-3; 7 positions agree with TRBD2. The CDR3 totals 13 residues. V was pared by 8 bases and J by 5 bases, with 7 bases of the junction left unmatched. The germline gives CDR1 ENHRY, CDR2 SYGVKD. CDR3 sequence reads: CAILGGSGDTQYF. The CDR3 nucleotides are TGTGCCATCCTCGGCGGGAGTGGAGATACGCAGTATTTT.